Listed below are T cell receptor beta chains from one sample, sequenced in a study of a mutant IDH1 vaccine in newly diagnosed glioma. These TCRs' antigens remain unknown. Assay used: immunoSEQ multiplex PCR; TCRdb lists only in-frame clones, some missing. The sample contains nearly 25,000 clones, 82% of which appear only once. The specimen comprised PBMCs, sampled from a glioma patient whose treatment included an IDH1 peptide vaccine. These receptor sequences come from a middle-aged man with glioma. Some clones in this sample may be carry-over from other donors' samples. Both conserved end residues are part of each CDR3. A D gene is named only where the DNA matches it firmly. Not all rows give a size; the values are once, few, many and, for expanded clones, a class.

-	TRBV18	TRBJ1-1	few	TGTGCCAGCTCACGTACAGAGCTCCGGGACACTGAAGCTTTCTTT	CASSRTELRDTEAFF
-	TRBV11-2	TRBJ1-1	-	TGTGCCAGCAGCGGCAGGGGGAACACTGAAGCTTTCTTT	CASSGRGNTEAFF
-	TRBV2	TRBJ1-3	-	TGTGCCAGCAGTGAAGGGTTCTGGGAAAGCTCTGGAAACACCATATATTTT	CASSEGFWESSGNTIYF
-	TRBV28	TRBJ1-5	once	TGTGCCAGCAGTTTATCCGGGGAGGGAAATCAGCCCCAGCATTTT	CASSLSGEGNQPQHF
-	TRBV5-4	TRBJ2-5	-	TGTGCCAGCAGCTTTAAGGGGGAGGGGGCGGAGACCCAGTACTTC	CASSFKGEGAETQYF
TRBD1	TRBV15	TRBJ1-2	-	TGTGCCACCAGCAGAGCGGAGAGGCGGACAGGAGAATATGGCTACACCTTC	CATSRAERRTGEYGYTF
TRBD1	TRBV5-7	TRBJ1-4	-	TGTGCCAGCAGCTTGCGAGGGGGCGAAAATGAAAAACTGTTTTTT	CASSLRGGENEKLFF
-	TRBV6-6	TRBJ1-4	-	TGTGCCAGCAGTTACGGGGCAGGACTGTTTTTT	CASSYGAGLFF
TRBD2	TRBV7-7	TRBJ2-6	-	TGTGCCAGCAGCCCTGGGGGCGGGGGGCGGGGGCCTGGGGCCAACGTCCTGACTTTC	CASSPGGGGRGPGANVLTF
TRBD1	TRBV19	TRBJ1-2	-	TGTGCCAGTAGTATCAGTAGGGACAGAGCAAACTATGGCTACACCTTC	CASSISRDRANYGYTF
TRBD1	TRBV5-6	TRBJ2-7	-	TGTGCCAGCAGCCCGGACAGGGGGTGGTATGAGCAGTACTTC	CASSPDRGWYEQYF
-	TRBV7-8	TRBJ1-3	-	TGTGCCAGCAGCTTCCAGGGCGACACCATATATTTT	CASSFQGDTIYF
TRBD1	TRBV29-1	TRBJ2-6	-	TGCAGCGTCCTCGGACAGGTGTATGGGGCCAACGTCCTGACTTTC	CSVLGQVYGANVLTF
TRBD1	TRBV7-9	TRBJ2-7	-	TGTGCCAGCAGCACACCGGGACAGGCCTACGAGCAGTACTTC	CASSTPGQAYEQYF
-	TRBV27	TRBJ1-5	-	TGTGCCAGCAGTCCTCTGGCCGGCAATCAGCCCCAGCATTTT	CASSPLAGNQPQHF
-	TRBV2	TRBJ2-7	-	TGTGCCAGCAGAACCGGGATCCTCCCGGTGCAGTACTTC	CASRTGILPVQYF
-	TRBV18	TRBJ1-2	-	TGTGCCAGCTCATTCGGACCTAACTATGGCTACACCTTC	CASSFGPNYGYTF
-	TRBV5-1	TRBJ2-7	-	TGCGCCAGCAGCCTGGGGGGGACAACTCTTGACGAGCAGTACTTC	CASSLGGTTLDEQYF
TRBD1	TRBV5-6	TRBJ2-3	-	TGTGCCAGCAGCATCGAACGGGGACAGGGAATCACAGATACGCAGTATTTT	CASSIERGQGITDTQYF
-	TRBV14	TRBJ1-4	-	TGTGCCAGCAGCCAAAGACTACGGGAAAAACTGTTTTTT	CASSQRLREKLFF
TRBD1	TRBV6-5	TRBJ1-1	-	TGTGCCAGCAGTTACTCCTTACAGGGGATCACTGAAGCTTTCTTT	CASSYSLQGITEAFF
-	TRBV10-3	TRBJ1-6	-	TGTGCCATTAGGGACGGAAATTCACCCCTCCACTTT	CAIRDGNSPLHF
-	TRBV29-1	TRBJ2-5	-	TGCAGCGTTGAAGGAGGAGGGGGGTTTGAGACCCAGTACTTC	CSVEGGGGFETQYF
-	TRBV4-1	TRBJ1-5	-	TGCGCCAGCAGCCAAATCGGACAGAAAACTAATAGCAATCAGCCCCAGCATTTT	CASSQIGQKTNSNQPQHF
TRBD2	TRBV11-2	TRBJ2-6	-	TGTGCCAGCAGTCGGGGAGGGTTGGCCAACGTCCTGACTTTC	CASSRGGLANVLTF
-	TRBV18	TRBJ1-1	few	TGTGCCAGCTCACTGGACACTAGTGACACTGAAGCTTTCTTT	CASSLDTSDTEAFF
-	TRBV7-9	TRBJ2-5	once	TGTGCCAGCAGCTTAGATGAGGGGCCAGGGCAAGAGACCCAGTACTTC	CASSLDEGPGQETQYF
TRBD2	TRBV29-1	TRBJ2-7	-	TGCAGCGTTCGTAGCGGGGGTCGGTACGAGCAGTACTTC	CSVRSGGRYEQYF
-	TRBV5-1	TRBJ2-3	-	TGCGCCAGCAGCTTGACCCCAGATACGCAGTATTTT	CASSLTPDTQYF
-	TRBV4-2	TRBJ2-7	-	TGTGCCAGCAGCCAAGGGGACGGGCTGCTATACGAGCAGTACTTC	CASSQGDGLLYEQYF
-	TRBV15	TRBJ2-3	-	TGTGCCACCAGCGCCTCCGGGCGGGGGCCCGGAGATACGCAGTATTTT	CATSASGRGPGDTQYF
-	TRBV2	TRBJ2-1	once	TGTGCCAGCAGGCGGGGAACCTACAATGAGCAGTTCTTC	CASRRGTYNEQFF